This T cell receptor beta chain was documented in a study of CD8 T cells in ankylosing spondylitis. CDR3 length: 13 residues. V was pared by 6 bases and J by 10 bases, with 11 bases of the junction left unmatched. TCRdb redid the calling of the 5' RACE reads with MiXCR, one entry per CDR3 protein. The data contain 250,000 to 350,000 distinct CDR3 sequences, about 20% of them singletons. This clonotype was observed a handful of times. The chain joins TRBV12-3 or TRBV12-4 to TRBJ1-1; 7 bases fit TRBD1. Sample: blood, either unsorted or a sorted T cell fraction (not recorded which). The TCR comes from a female donor with ankylosing spondylitis or in good health (not recorded which). For the CDR3, the DNA is TGTGCCAGCAGCCCGGGACAGCCCTTTCGAGCTTTCTTT. Translated: CASSPGQPFRAFF.